These 14 T cell receptor beta chains originate from one sample sequenced in a study of T cells after yellow fever vaccination. MiXCR, applied by TCRdb to the 5' RACE reads, yields one record per CDR3 protein. The table shows about 46,000 distinct CDR3 sequences, with 5.5% to 7.5% occurring only once. The sample in question was PBMCs, either bulk or a sorted T-cell subset (CD4+, CD8+, memory, or dextramer-sorted; not recorded which), obtained 45 days after the yellow fever booster vaccination. Every receptor here comes from a man aged 25-45 years who received the YFV17D yellow fever vaccine.

This clonotype was seen at least ten times. V is TRBV27 and J is TRBJ2-1; TRBD2 matches 12 bases. The CDR3 contains 19 residues. V shed 5 bases and J 5 bases; nucleotides not matched to a gene: 16. Germline V gives CDR1 MNHEY, CDR2 SMNVEV (reference sequence). CDR3 region: CASSPPGASGRGANNEQFF. The CDR3 bases are TGTGCCAGCAGTCCTCCCGGGGCTAGCGGGAGGGGGGCCAACAATGAGCAGTTCTTC.

In its sample, this clonotype was seen many times. This sequence joins TRBV11-2 and TRBJ1-1; the D is unclear. Looked up from germline, CDR1 is SGHAT and CDR2 is FQNNGV. Trimming removed 4 bases from V and 0 bases from J, with 9 bases in between. There are 14 residues in the CDR3. The CDR3 DNA follows: TGTGCCAGCAGCTCGACCCCCATGAACACTGAAGCTTTCTTT. This gives the protein CASSSTPMNTEAFF.

This clonotype has more than one count but fewer than ten. The rearrangement uses TRBV20-1 and TRBJ2-7, with 10 bases aligning to TRBD2. The CDR3 spans 16 residues. Germline V CDR1 and CDR2: DFQATT, SNEGSKA (reference sequence). V lost 3 bases to trimming and J lost 1 base; unmatched junction nucleotides: 9. The CDR3 loop reads CSASDPLAGESYEQYF. Here the CDR3 DNA reads TGCAGTGCTAGTGATCCCCTAGCGGGAGAGTCCTACGAGCAGTACTTC.

In this sample, this clonotype turned up many times. CDR3 nucleotides: TGTGCCTTTAAGGGACTCTCCAGCGAGCAGTACTTC. Amino acid sequence: CAFKGLSSEQYF. The genes are TRBV30 and TRBJ2-7; TRBD2 might be the D (6 bases). The CDR3 consists of 12 residues. V lost 7 bases to trimming and J lost 6 bases, with 16 bases between them. CDR1 and CDR2 (germline): GTSNPN, SVGIG (reference sequence).

At least ten counts were recorded for this clonotype. The chain couples TRBV5-1 to TRBJ1-1, with D hard to call. In germline, CDR1 is SGHRS, CDR2 YFSETQ. The CDR3 runs to 15 residues. The V gene lost 0 bases and the J gene lost 4 bases, with 13 bases spanning the gap. CDR3 sequence reads: CASSLATGFRTEAFF. The CDR3 region has the DNA TGCGCCAGCAGCTTGGCCACGGGGTTCCGCACTGAAGCTTTCTTT.

This clonotype was counted between two and nine times. The chain uses TRBV20-1 and TRBJ2-1; 11 positions match TRBD2. Germline assignment: CDR1 DFQATT and CDR2 SNEGSKA (reference sequence). The junction had 3 bases not matched to a gene; V was cut back by 6 bases and J by 5 bases. The CDR3 consists of 13 residues. The DNA of the CDR3 is TGCAGTGCCCCGGGACTAGCGGACAATGAGCAGTTCTTC. Encoded protein: CSAPGLADNEQFF.

In its sample, this clonotype was seen many times. CDR3 sequence: CAWNPPGRLSSYNEQFF. The CDR3 coding sequence is TGTGCCTGGAACCCCCCCGGGCGCCTGAGCTCCTACAATGAGCAGTTCTTC. The chain links TRBV30 to TRBJ2-1; no clear D gene. This CDR3 is built from 17 residues. CDR1 and CDR2 from the germline V gene are GTSNPN and SVGIG (reference sequence). Trimming pared 4 bases from V and 0 bases from J, leaving 19 bases between.

Comment on this clonotype: A read error may explain this, as a much larger clone is one base away. The gene calls are TRBV5-5 and TRBJ1-4; weak D call: TRBD1 (5 bases). The CDR3 extends over 13 amino acids. In germline, CDR1 is SGHKS, CDR2 YYEKEE (reference sequence). The CDR3 DNA reads as TGTGCCAGCTCCGGGGGACTTAATGAAAAACTGTCTTTT. Protein sequence: CASSGGLNEKLSF.

The V and J genes are TRBV30 and TRBJ2-5, with D possibly being TRBD2 (5 bases). Trimming shortened V by 4 bases and J by 1 base, and 7 bases separated the two germline ends. Germline-derived CDR1 and CDR2 are GTSNPN and SVGIG (reference sequence). CDR3 length: 12 amino acids. DNA of the CDR3: TGTGCCTGGAAGAGGGCCCAAGAGACCCAGTACTTC. It encodes CAWKRAQETQYF.

The chain combines TRBV14 with TRBJ2-1; D call uncertain. The CDR3 is 16 residues long. CDR1 is SGHDN and CDR2 is FVKESK in the germline V gene. Trimming cost V 0 bases and J 2 bases, with 11 bases left between them. CDR3 region: CASSQDSELTYNEQFF. The CDR3 region has the DNA TGTGCCAGCAGCCAAGATTCCGAGCTTACCTACAATGAGCAGTTCTTC. The whole variable domain, filled in from reference TRBV14 and TRBJ2-1, reads EAGVTQFPSHSVIEKGQTVTLRCDPISGHDNLYWYRRVMGKEIKFLLHFVKESKQDESGMPNNRFLAERTGGTYSTLKVQPAELEDSGVYFCASSQDSELTYNEQFFGPGTRLTVL.

The V and J genes are TRBV5-5 and TRBJ2-3, with 7 bases identical to TRBD2. CDR1 SGHKS and CDR2 YYEKEE come from the germline V gene (reference sequence). CDR3 length: 17 residues. The V gene end was trimmed by 7 bases and the J gene end by 3 bases; junction bases not matched to a gene: 17. The DNA for the CDR3 is TGTGCCAGCTCGCGTGGACATACTAGCGAAGTGACAGATACGCAGTATTTT. It translates to CASSRGHTSEVTDTQYF. The full variable domain, its missing parts supplied by reference TRBV5-5 and TRBJ2-3, is DAGVTQSPTHLIKTRGQQVTLRCSPISGHKSVSWYQQVLGQGPQFIFQYYEKEERGRGNFPDRFSARQFPNYSSELNVNALLLGDSALYLCASSRGHTSEVTDTQYFGPGTRLTVL.

This clonotype has at least ten counts. The chain combines TRBV12-3 or TRBV12-4 with TRBJ2-7; TRBD2 matches at 7 bases. The V gene end was trimmed by 1 base and the J gene end by 5 bases; junction bases not matched to a gene: 5. The CDR3 has 14 residues. The DNA for the CDR3 is TGTGCCAGCAGTTTAGGCGGGAGTTTCGACGAGCAGTACTTC. This codes for CASSLGGSFDEQYF.

This clonotype has a count of ten or more. V gene TRBV9 combines with J gene TRBJ2-5; D not resolved. The CDR3 is made up of 13 amino acids. Germline CDR1 and CDR2: SGDLS and YYNGEE. Trimming shortened V by 0 bases and J by 4 bases, and 7 bases separated the two germline ends. The CDR3 sequence: CASSVVGGETQYF. The CDR3 bases are TGTGCCAGCAGCGTAGTTGGCGGAGAGACCCAGTACTTC.

This clonotype was seen only a few times. The rearrangement links TRBV10-3 to TRBJ2-5; D is unclear. This CDR3 spans 15 amino acids. The V gene lost 8 bases and the J gene lost 1 base, with 17 bases spanning the gap. Germline assignment: CDR1 ENHRY and CDR2 SYGVKD. The CDR3 DNA is TGTGCCATCTCGCCCGACGGCCACGGCCAAGAGACCCAGTACTTC. Its translation is CAISPDGHGQETQYF.